This TCR beta chain emerged from a study of T cell changes during pregnancy in multiple sclerosis. The method was immunoSEQ multiplex PCR; TCRdb's version includes in-frame clones alone and lacks a portion of them. The sample records fewer than 85,000 clones, about 92% being singletons. The J segment lost 5 bases and the V segment lost 5 bases, leaving 5 bases of the junction unmatched. The CDR3 contains 13 residues. In germline, CDR1 is GTSNPN, CDR2 SVGIG (reference sequence). The chain employs TRBV30 and TRBJ1-1; 10 nucleotides line up with TRBD1. The TCR comes from a female donor with multiple sclerosis, enrolled in a pregnancy study. Sample: peripheral blood, taken in the second trimester of pregnancy. Here the CDR3 reads CAWERQGATEAFF. The CDR3 region has the DNA TGTGCCTGGGAAAGACAGGGGGCAACTGAAGCTTTCTTT.